Presented here are 6 T cell receptor beta chains from one specimen sequenced in a study of blood T cell repertoires in COVID-19. The repertoire was sequenced with immunoSEQ multiplex PCR; TCRdb's copy has only in-frame clones and lacks some. The sample shows some 320,000 clones, 85% of them seen only once. Sample: PBMCs or T cells enriched from blood (not recorded which). The receptors come from a young woman who had been exposed to COVID-19.

The chain carries TRBV11-3 and TRBJ2-3, with D maybe TRBD1 (6 bases). The CDR3 runs to 17 residues. Germline CDR1 and CDR2: SGHNT and YENEEA. V dropped 0 bases and J dropped 0 bases, with 13 bases sitting between them. This CDR3 is CASSLELGAPSTDTQYF. In DNA, the CDR3 is TGTGCCAGCAGCTTAGAGTTGGGGGCTCCAAGCACAGATACGCAGTATTTT.

This chain links TRBV7-2 with TRBJ1-3; the D is unclear. Trimming pared 3 bases from V and 1 base from J, leaving 13 bases between. The germline CDR1 and CDR2 sequences are SGHTA and FQGNSA. This CDR3 has 16 amino acids. The CDR3 region is CASSFFSVGSGNTIYF. The CDR3 DNA is TGTGCCAGCAGCTTTTTCAGCGTCGGATCTGGAAACACCATATATTTT.

The V and J genes are TRBV13 and TRBJ1-6; D is possibly TRBD1 (5 bases). This CDR3 has 14 residues. Germline CDR1 is PRHDT and CDR2 is FYEKMQ (reference sequence). Trimming shortened V by 2 bases and J by 8 bases, and 10 bases separated the two germline ends. CDR3 DNA: TGTGCCAGCAGCTTACAGGGTCCTCATTCACCCCTCCACTTT. Translated: CASSLQGPHSPLHF.

The CDR3 spells CASSTYWGQGKGTGELFF. As DNA, the CDR3 is TGTGCCAGCAGTACATACTGGGGACAGGGAAAAGGCACCGGGGAGCTGTTTTTT. The V call is TRBV28, the J call TRBJ2-2, with 9 nucleotides matching TRBD1. The CDR3 covers 18 residues. Germline CDR1 is MDHEN and CDR2 is SYDVKM. V lost 5 bases to trimming and J lost 4 bases; unmatched junction nucleotides: 14.

This clone was recorded many times. V gene TRBV3-1 (or the pseudogene TRBV3-2) combines with J gene TRBJ1-5; D might be TRBD1 (6 bases). In germline, CDR1 is LGHDT, CDR2 YNNKEL (reference sequence). The CDR3 runs 14 residues. The ends were cut back, 5 bases at V and 7 bases at J, with 15 bases in the middle. The CDR3, as DNA: TGTGCCAGCAGCTCTCGAGGGGGTGGCCAGCCCCAGCATTTT. Its translation: CASSSRGGGQPQHF.

The J gene is TRBJ1-2, the V gene TRBV24-1; maybe TRBD1 (5 bases). Trimming stripped 4 bases from V and 8 bases from J, with 13 bases between. Germline-derived CDR1 and CDR2 are KGHDR and SFDVKD. The CDR3 covers 13 residues. The CDR3 is CATSDAGTLGYTF. Written as DNA, the CDR3 is TGTGCCACCAGTGACGCCGGGACTCTGGGCTACACCTTC.